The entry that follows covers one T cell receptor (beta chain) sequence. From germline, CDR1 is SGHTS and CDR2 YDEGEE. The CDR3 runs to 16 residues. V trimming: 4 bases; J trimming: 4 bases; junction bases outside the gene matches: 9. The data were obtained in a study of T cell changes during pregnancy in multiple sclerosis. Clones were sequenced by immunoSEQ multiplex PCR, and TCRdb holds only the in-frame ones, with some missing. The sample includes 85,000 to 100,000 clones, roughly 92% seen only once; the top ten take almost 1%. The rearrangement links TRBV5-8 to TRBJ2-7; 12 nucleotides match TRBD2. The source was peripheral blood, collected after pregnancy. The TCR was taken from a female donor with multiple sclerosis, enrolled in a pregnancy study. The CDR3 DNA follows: TGTGCCAGCAGCACCGTGACTAGCGGGAGTCTTTACGAGCAGTACTTC. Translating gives CASSTVTSGSLYEQYF.